This TCR beta chain was retrieved from a study of identical twins (dated by TCRdb to 2016 to 2018). For context, the study as a whole: TCR alpha and beta repertoires from monozygotic twins, unrelated adults of various ages and cord blood were deep-sequenced to test whether fetal clonotypes persist. To rule out contamination, the twin experiments were replicated at different times with different library preparation protocols. What the research found in general, with its limitations: Invariant T cells such as MAIT and iNKT could partly confound zero-insertion analyses, although diverse VJ usage argued against such confounding for most clonotypes. Fewer insertions were carried by abundant cord blood beta clonotypes, a similar but weaker trend appeared in young adult naive repertoires, and no such trend appeared in memory repertoires. Excess twin sharing in beta out-of-frame sequences was weaker because fewer shared sequences lowered the signal-to-noise ratio. Conclusions relied on cross-sectional statistical analysis, since the same donors could not be followed over many years. In monozygotic twins, recombination models systematically underestimated out-of-frame TCR alpha sharing, but the models matched the sharing seen between unrelated individuals. Compared with coincidental sharing between unrelated individuals, an excess of low generation-probability sequences was observed among out-of-frame TCR alpha sequences shared between twins.

The library was produced with 5' RACE. The sample was run on an Illumina HiSeq 2000. A universal primer binding site was added through template switching, and the final cDNA carried a unique molecular identifier so that TCR cDNA molecules could be counted accurately. Specific primers in the conserved constant-segment region were used to synthesize first-strand cDNA for TCR alpha and beta chains. To control for contamination, every cDNA library was double barcoded, receiving both a SMART-Mk sample barcode and Illumina barcodes. TruSeq adapter sequences along with Illumina sample barcodes were introduced in two successive PCR steps. The Illumina HiSeq platform was used with custom primers to sequence TCR alpha and beta cDNA libraries. In the source study's methods: MiGEC processed the raw reads to extract unique molecular identifiers, while MiXCR was used to determine the CDR3 positions. For each individual, recombination models were inferred using an EM algorithm with the repgenHMM and IGoR tools. Shared clonotype analysis was performed with the tcR package in R, normalizing sharing by the product of cloneset sizes. To study raw recombination without the effects of thymic and clonal selection, out-of-frame nonproductive sequences were analyzed. TCRdb reprocessed the public reads (quality trimming at Q25 with fastp, clone calling with MiXCR) and kept in-frame beta chains. A single entry per CDR3 protein holds the most common genes and DNA from its merged rows. TCRdb's processing, not the authors' own work, is the source of the V and J calls. The sample table contains under 350,000 distinct CDR3 sequences; only one count was recorded for over 8.5% of them. Of the sample, roughly 6.8% falls within the top ten clones.

Only healthy Caucasian donors were included. The twin cohort comprised three pairs of female monozygotic twins, all aged roughly 18 to 29 years. CD4+ and CD8+ T cell populations were isolated with positive isolation kits from Invitrogen. On this clonotype itself: The specificity of this receptor is unknown. Base qualities are not recorded, but no much larger clone differs from it by a single base.

The data also belong to a second study, concerning yellow fever vaccine responses in identical twins. The second study's authors report: The authors reported that the T cell response to vaccination in identical twins appeared partly convergent and partly personalized. In identical twins, the study followed T cell clones that responded to the vaccine with precision.

This sequence originates from a woman aged 18-30 years in good health. Sample: CD8+ T cells sorted from blood.

The DNA sequence reads TGCGCCAGCAGCTTGTACGGGACGGCCATCAATCAGCCCCAGCATTTT. The encoded protein is CASSLYGTAINQPQHF. The sequence is built from TRBV5-1 and TRBJ1-5, with TRBD1 perhaps the D gene, on 5 matching bases. The germline V gene sets CDR1 to SGHRS and CDR2 to YFSETQ. The cysteine opens and the phenylalanine closes a CDR3 of 16 amino acids. Here the CDR3 DNA is all that survives: 48 bases in frame from base 1. Cut back by 1 base and 3 bases, the V and J ends lie 14 bases apart.